Listed here is a single T cell receptor (beta chain). Antigen: not known. There were TCR beta CDR3 regions amplified from RNA transcripts. HTBI primers were the set used in a first-round RT-PCR of the TCR CDR3. One entry per CDR3 protein, called by TCRdb with MiXCR from the multiplex PCR reads. The sample includes 500,000 to 650,000 distinct CDR3 sequences, over 15% of them seen just once. This sample is drawn from a study of T cells in Graves' hyperthyroidism and ophthalmopathy. The study's findings and limits: Ophthalmopathy, which appeared later, was predicted by the model a median about 5.9 months before onset. In the blood, most expanded thyroid clonotypes above 0.001 appeared as well.

This CDR3 has 13 residues. Germline values: CDR1 MDHEN, CDR2 SYDVKM. Deletions cut 8 bases from V and 4 bases from J, with 14 bases between. Clinical symptoms, serum thyroxine and TRAb, thyroid ultrasound and orbital computed tomography were used for the diagnoses. The receptor's source is a young woman with Graves' ophthalmopathy. Material for sequencing was blood. The chain combines TRBV28 with TRBJ1-1, with D possibly matching TRBD1 (5 bases). The CDR3 here is CASALQGITEAFF. The DNA for the CDR3 is TGTGCCAGCGCCTTGCAGGGAATCACTGAAGCTTTCTTT.